Shown below are 8 T cell receptor beta chains from a single sample sequenced in a study of blood T cell repertoires in COVID-19. Method: immunoSEQ multiplex PCR; TCRdb's copy keeps in-frame clones and lacks some. The table has more than 300,000 clones, about 84% seen once. Sequenced sample: peripheral blood. The source of these receptors is a woman aged 45-65 years with acute or convalescent COVID-19.

This chain joins TRBV27 and TRBJ2-7; D remains ambiguous. Germline values: CDR1 MNHEY, CDR2 SMNVEV (reference sequence). This CDR3 is built from 12 residues. V lost 5 bases, J lost 2 bases, and 7 bases lay in between. The CDR3 coding sequence is TGTGCCAGCAGTCGCACACCCTACGAGCAGTACTTC. Residues: CASSRTPYEQYF.

To note about this clone: A read error may account for a junction end that differs from germline. The chain has TRBV7-7 and TRBJ2-1; 10 bases line up with TRBD1. Germline V gene data show CDR1 as SSHAT and CDR2 as FNYEAQ (reference sequence). The CDR3 length is 16 residues. CDR3 amino acids: CASSSRTGGTYNEQFF. The CDR3 region has the DNA TGTGCTAGCAGCTCACGGACAGGGGGGACCTACAATGAGCAGTTCTTC.

The CDR3 region has the DNA TGTGCCAGCAGGCCCTCCAAACTGGAGCAGTTCTTC. Protein: CASRPSKLEQFF. The chain combines TRBV27 with TRBJ2-1; no clear D gene. Germline CDR1 is MNHEY and CDR2 is SMNVEV (reference sequence). Trimming stripped 6 bases from V and 10 bases from J, with 13 bases between. CDR3 size: 12 residues.

The rearrangement links TRBV7-9 to TRBJ1-4; D remains ambiguous. Germline CDR1 SEHNR, CDR2 FQNEAQ (reference sequence). The CDR3 contains 16 residues. V was clipped by 6 bases and J by 0 bases, with 14 bases between them. The CDR3 reads CASRATRGSTNEKLFF. As DNA, the CDR3 is TGTGCCAGCAGGGCGACCAGAGGTTCAACTAATGAAAAACTGTTTTTT.

V usage is TRBV19 and J usage is TRBJ1-5; tentative D call: TRBD1 (5 bases). Germline loops: CDR1 LNHDA, CDR2 SQIVND (reference sequence). This CDR3 comprises 15 residues. Trimming removed 3 bases from V and 3 bases from J, with 12 bases in between. The CDR3 protein is CASSILGAVNQPQHF. The CDR3 nucleotides are TGTGCCAGTAGTATCCTAGGGGCCGTCAATCAGCCCCAGCATTTT.

The chain carries TRBV19 and TRBJ1-1; TRBD1 aligns across 7 bases. V lost 7 bases and J lost 5; bases outside the gene matches: 7. Germline CDR1 reads LNHDA; CDR2 reads SQIVND (reference sequence). The CDR3 runs to 13 residues. The CDR3 region has the DNA TGTGCCAGTAAGGCAGGGGGAAGGACTGAAGCTTTCTTT. It specifies CASKAGGRTEAFF.

This clone was counted once. V usage is TRBV5-4 and J usage is TRBJ2-2; 13 nucleotides line up with TRBD2. V trimming: 5 bases; J trimming: 0 bases; junction bases outside the gene matches: 4. Germline lookup yields CDR1 SGHNT and CDR2 YYREEE (reference sequence). This CDR3 contains 17 residues. The CDR3 DNA sequence: TGTGCCAGCAGTTCGGGACTAGCGGGATCGAACACCGGGGAGCTGTTTTTT. Translation gives CASSSGLAGSNTGELFF.

The gene calls are TRBV28 and TRBJ1-6; weak D call: TRBD1 (5 bases). V lost 6 bases, J lost 3 bases, and 18 bases lay in between. The CDR3 sequence is 17 residues long. Germline V gives CDR1 MDHEN, CDR2 SYDVKM. The CDR3, as DNA: TGTGCCAGCAGCGATTTCCGGGACTTCCTCTATAATTCACCCCTCCACTTT. It is translated as CASSDFRDFLYNSPLHF.